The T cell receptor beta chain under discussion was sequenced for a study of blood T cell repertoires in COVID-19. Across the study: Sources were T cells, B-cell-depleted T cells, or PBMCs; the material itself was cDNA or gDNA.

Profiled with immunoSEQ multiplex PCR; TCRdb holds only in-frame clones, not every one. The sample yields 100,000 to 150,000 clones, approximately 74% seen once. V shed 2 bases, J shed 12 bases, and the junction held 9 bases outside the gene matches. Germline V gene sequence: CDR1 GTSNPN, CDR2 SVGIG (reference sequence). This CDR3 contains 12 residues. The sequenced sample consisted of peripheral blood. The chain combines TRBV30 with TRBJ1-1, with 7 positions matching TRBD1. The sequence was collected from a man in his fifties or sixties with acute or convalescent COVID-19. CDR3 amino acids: CAWSSTGVLTFF. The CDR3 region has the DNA TGTGCCTGGAGTAGTACAGGGGTGTTGACTTTCTTT.